One sample yielded the 5 T cell receptor beta chains listed below, sequenced in a study of beta chain features in type 1 diabetes. Every isolated RNA sample was fully reverse transcribed, so sequencing captured expressed TCRB transcripts. TCRdb's table, derived via immunoSEQ multiplex PCR, lists solely in-frame clones and lacks some. The sample contains 450,000 to 550,000 clones, about 32% of which appear only once. Material: naive CD4+ T cells from blood. These receptors came from a man younger than 30 in good health.

This clone showed up just a few times. The CDR3 loop is CSASNWAQGELFF. In nucleotides, the CDR3 is TGCAGCGCCTCCAACTGGGCCCAAGGGGAGCTGTTTTTT. The chain joins TRBV29-1 to TRBJ2-2; D not certain. CDR3 length equals 13 residues. V was cut by 7 bases and J by 8 bases, with 17 bases left in between. Germline V gene lookup returns CDR1 SQVTM and CDR2 ANQGSEA.

V is TRBV15 and J is TRBJ1-4; D is uncertain. The V gene lost 0 bases and the J gene lost 8 bases, with 16 bases spanning the gap. The CDR3 has 16 residues. Germline V gives CDR1 LNHNV, CDR2 YYDKDF (reference sequence). DNA of the CDR3: TGTGCCACCAGCAGAGATGTCATCGGGGAATGGGAAAAACTGTTTTTT. Translation gives CATSRDVIGEWEKLFF.

The chain couples TRBV4-1 to TRBJ2-1; 8 bases align to TRBD2. This CDR3 spans 17 amino acids. V lost 1 base, J lost 0 bases, and 5 bases stayed unmatched. In germline, CDR1 is MGHRA, CDR2 YSYEKL. The CDR3 sequence: CASSQVGGRYSYNEQFF. DNA for the CDR3: TGCGCCAGCAGCCAAGTAGGCGGGAGGTACTCCTACAATGAGCAGTTCTTC.

The rearrangement links TRBV7-2 to TRBJ2-1, with a possible D match to TRBD2 (6 bases). Germline V gene data show CDR1 as SGHTA and CDR2 as FQGNSA. This CDR3 region has 15 residues. V lost 2 bases to trimming and J lost 4 bases, with 12 bases between them. The DNA of the CDR3 is TGTGCCAGCAGCTTAACAAGCGGGTTATACAATGAGCAGTTCTTC. It codes for CASSLTSGLYNEQFF.

V and J are TRBV18 and TRBJ2-5, with D unclear. The germline gives CDR1 KGHSH, CDR2 LQKENI. Deletions cut 3 bases from V and 5 bases from J, with 10 bases between. The CDR3 spans 13 residues. In DNA, the CDR3 is TGTGCCAGCTCACCGGGAATTCCGGAGACCCAGTACTTC. Amino acids: CASSPGIPETQYF.